The T cell receptor beta chain under discussion was sequenced for a study of blood T cells in healthy people across ages. The CDR3 runs 17 residues. With V trimmed by 3 bases and J by 5 bases, 16 bases remained unmatched. Looked up from germline, CDR1 is DFQATT and CDR2 is SNEGSKA (reference sequence). A second about 6 to 12 cycle PCR used barcoded and J-beta primers. TCRdb re-called the 5' RACE reads through MiXCR, storing one row per CDR3 protein. The sample lists about 720,000 distinct CDR3 sequences, 20% to 25% seen once, with less than 25% in the top ten. The rearrangement uses TRBV20-1 and TRBJ2-5, with 9 bases fitting TRBD1. The clonotype comes from a man aged 70 or older in good health. The sequencing input was blood. CDR3: CSARERRTGAVWETQYF. In nucleotides, the CDR3 is TGCAGTGCTAGGGAAAGACGGACAGGGGCGGTGTGGGAGACCCAGTACTTC.